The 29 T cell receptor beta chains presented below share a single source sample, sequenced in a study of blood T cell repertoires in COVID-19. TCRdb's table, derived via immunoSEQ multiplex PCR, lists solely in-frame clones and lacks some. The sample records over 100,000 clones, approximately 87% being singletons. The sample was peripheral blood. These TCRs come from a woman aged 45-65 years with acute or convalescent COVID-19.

The CDR3, as DNA: TGTGCCAGCTCCTTCCCTTACAGGGAGGGTAAGGATGAGCAGTTCTTC. It specifies CASSFPYREGKDEQFF. The J gene is TRBJ2-1, the V gene TRBV18; a weak D match, TRBD2 (7 bases). The CDR3 loop spans 16 amino acids. From germline, CDR1 is KGHSH and CDR2 LQKENI. V dropped 6 bases and J dropped 8 bases, with 23 bases sitting between them.

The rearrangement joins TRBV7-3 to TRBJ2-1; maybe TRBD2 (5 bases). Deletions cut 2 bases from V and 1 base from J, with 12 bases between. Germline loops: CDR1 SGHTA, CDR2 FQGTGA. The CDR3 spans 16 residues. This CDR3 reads CASSLDPRGSYNEQFF. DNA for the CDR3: TGTGCCAGCAGCTTAGATCCCCGGGGTTCCTACAATGAGCAGTTCTTC.

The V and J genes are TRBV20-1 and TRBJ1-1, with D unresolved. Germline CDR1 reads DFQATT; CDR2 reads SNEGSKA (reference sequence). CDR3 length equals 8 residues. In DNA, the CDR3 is TGCAGGAGACTTGAAGCTTTCTTT. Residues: CRRLEAFF.

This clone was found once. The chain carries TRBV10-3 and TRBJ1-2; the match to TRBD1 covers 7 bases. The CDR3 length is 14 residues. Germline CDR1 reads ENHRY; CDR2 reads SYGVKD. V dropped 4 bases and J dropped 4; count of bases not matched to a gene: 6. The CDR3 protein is CAISGGQWVYGYTF. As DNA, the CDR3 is TGTGCCATCAGTGGGGGACAGTGGGTCTATGGCTACACCTTC.

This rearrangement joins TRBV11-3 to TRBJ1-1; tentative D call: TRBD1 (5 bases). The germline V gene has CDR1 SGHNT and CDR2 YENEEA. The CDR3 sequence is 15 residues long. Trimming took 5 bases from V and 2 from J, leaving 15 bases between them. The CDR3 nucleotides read TGTGCCAGCAGCCCCCGGGGGGGTACAAACACTGAAGCTTTCTTT. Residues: CASSPRGGTNTEAFF.

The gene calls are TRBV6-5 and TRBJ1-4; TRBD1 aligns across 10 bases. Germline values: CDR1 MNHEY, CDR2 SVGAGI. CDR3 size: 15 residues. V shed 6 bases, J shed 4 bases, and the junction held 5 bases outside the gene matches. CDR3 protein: CASRLDRGLNEKLFF. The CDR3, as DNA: TGTGCCAGCAGACTAGACAGGGGGCTTAATGAAAAACTGTTTTTT.

The CDR3 DNA reads as TGTGCCAGCCAATCCTGGACAGTCCGACCTGGGGGCACAGATACGCAGTATTTT. Translated: CASQSWTVRPGGTDTQYF. This rearrangement joins TRBV2 to TRBJ2-3; D perhaps matches TRBD1 (6 bases). Germline values: CDR1 SNHLY, CDR2 FYNNEI. The CDR3 sequence is 18 residues long. The V end lost 8 bases, the J end lost 1 base, and 25 bases lay between the germline ends.

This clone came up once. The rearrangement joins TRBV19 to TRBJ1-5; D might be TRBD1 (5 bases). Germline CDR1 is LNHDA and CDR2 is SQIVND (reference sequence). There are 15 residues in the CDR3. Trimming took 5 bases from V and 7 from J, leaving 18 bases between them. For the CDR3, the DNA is TGTGCCAGTAGTCCGTCAGGGCCCCGGCGACAGCCCCAGCATTTT. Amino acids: CASSPSGPRRQPQHF.

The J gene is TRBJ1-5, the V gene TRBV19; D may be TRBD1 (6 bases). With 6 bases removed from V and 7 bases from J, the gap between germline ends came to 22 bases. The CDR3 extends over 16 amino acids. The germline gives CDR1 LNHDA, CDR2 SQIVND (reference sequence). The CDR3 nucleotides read TGTGCCAGTAGCTTCTCCCGACAGGTTCTTGGCCAGCCCCAGCATTTT. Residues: CASSFSRQVLGQPQHF.

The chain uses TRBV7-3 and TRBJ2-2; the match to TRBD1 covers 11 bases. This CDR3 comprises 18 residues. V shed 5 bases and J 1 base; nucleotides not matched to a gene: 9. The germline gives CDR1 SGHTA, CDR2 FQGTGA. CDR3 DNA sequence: TGTGCCAGCAGCCAAAAGGGACAGGGGGTAGGGAACACCGGGGAGCTGTTTTTT. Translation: CASSQKGQGVGNTGELFF.

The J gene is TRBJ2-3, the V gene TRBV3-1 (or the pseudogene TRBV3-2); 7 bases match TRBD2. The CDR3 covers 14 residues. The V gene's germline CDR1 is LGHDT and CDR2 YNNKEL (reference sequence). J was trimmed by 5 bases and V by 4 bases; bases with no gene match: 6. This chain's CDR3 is CASSRPSSGDTQYF. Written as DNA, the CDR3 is TGTGCCAGCAGCCGACCTTCTAGCGGAGATACGCAGTATTTT.

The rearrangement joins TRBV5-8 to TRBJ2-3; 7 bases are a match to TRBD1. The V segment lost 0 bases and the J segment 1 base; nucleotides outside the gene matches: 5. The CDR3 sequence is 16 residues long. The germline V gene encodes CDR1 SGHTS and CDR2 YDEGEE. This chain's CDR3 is CASSLGQGFGTDTQYF. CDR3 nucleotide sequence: TGTGCCAGCAGCTTGGGACAGGGTTTCGGCACAGATACGCAGTATTTT.

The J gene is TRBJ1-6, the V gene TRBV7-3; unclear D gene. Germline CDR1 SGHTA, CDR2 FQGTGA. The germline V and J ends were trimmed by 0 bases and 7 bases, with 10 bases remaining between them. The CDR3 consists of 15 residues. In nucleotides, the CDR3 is TGTGCCAGCAGCTTAACGGGCGGAGGCAATTCACCCCTCCACTTT. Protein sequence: CASSLTGGGNSPLHF.

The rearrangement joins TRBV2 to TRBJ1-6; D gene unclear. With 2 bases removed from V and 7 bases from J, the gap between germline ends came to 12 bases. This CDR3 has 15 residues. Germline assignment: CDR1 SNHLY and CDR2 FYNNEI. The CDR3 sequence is CASSEKTSINSPLHF. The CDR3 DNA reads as TGTGCCAGCAGTGAAAAGACATCTATCAATTCACCCCTCCACTTT.

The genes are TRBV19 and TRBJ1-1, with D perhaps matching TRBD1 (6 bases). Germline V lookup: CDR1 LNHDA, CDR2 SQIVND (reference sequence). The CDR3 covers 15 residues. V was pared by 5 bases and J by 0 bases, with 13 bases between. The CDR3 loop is CASSPRTAMNTEAFF. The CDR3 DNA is TGTGCCAGTAGTCCCCGGACAGCTATGAACACTGAAGCTTTCTTT.

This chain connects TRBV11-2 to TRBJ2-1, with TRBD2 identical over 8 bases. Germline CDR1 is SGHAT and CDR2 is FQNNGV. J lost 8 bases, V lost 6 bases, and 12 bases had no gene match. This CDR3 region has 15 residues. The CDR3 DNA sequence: TGTGCCAGCAGTTCCTATGGACGGGGGGGGGATGAGCAGTTCTTC. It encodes CASSSYGRGGDEQFF.

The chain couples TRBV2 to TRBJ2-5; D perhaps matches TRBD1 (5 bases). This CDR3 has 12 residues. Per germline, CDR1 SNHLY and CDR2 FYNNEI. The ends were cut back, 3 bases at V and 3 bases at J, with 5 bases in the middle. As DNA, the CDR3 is TGTGCCAGCAGTGAGACAGAAGAGACCCAGTACTTC. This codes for CASSETEETQYF.

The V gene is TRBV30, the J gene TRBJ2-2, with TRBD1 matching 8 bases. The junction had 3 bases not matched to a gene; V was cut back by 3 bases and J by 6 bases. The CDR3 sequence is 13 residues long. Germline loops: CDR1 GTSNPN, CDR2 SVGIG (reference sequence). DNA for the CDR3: TGTGCCTGGAGAAGGACAGGGTCCGGGGAGCTGTTTTTT. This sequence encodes CAWRRTGSGELFF.

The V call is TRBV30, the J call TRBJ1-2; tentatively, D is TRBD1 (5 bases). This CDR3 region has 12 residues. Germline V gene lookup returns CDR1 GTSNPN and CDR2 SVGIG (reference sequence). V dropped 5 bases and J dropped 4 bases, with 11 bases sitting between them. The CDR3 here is CAWGDSFYGYTF. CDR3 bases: TGTGCCTGGGGCGACAGTTTCTATGGCTACACCTTC.

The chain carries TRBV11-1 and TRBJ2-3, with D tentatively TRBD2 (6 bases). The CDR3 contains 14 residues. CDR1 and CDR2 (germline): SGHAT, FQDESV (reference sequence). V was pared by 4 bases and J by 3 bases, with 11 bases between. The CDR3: CASSSGRKTDTQYF. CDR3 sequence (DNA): TGTGCCAGCAGCTCCGGGAGAAAGACAGATACGCAGTATTTT.

CDR3 protein: CASSEYVRGDGYTF. CDR3 DNA: TGTGCCAGCAGTGAATATGTCAGGGGGGATGGCTACACCTTC. The chain uses TRBV25-1 and TRBJ1-2; 7 positions match TRBD1. CDR1 is MGHDK and CDR2 is SYGVNS in the germline V gene. This CDR3 region has 14 residues. V was pared by 0 bases and J by 6 bases, with 4 bases of the junction left unmatched.

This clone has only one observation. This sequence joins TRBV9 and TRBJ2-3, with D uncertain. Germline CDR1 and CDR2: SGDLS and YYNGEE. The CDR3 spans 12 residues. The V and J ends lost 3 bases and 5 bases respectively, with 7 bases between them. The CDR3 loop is CASSGAGDTQYF. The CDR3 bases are TGTGCCAGCAGCGGGGCCGGAGATACGCAGTATTTT.

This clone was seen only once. CDR3 residues: CASSEGRDDYEQYF. CDR3 nucleotide sequence: TGTGCCAGCAGTGAGGGGAGGGACGACTACGAGCAGTACTTC. The chain uses TRBV2 and TRBJ2-7; the match to TRBD2 covers 7 bases. V dropped 3 bases and J dropped 3; count of bases not matched to a gene: 5. Germline assignment: CDR1 SNHLY and CDR2 FYNNEI. The CDR3 covers 14 residues.

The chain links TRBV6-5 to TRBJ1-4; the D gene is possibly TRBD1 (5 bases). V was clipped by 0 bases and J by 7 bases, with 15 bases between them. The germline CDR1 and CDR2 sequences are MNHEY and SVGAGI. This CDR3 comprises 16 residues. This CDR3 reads CASSYSPSGGGEKLFF. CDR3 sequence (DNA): TGTGCCAGCAGTTACTCCCCCTCGGGGGGAGGTGAAAAACTGTTTTTT.

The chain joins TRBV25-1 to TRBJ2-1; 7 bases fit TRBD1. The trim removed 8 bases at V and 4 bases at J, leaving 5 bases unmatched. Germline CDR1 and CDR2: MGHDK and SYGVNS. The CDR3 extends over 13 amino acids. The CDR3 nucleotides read TGTGCCAGCCGACAGGGAGAGTACAATGAGCAGTTCTTC. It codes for CASRQGEYNEQFF.

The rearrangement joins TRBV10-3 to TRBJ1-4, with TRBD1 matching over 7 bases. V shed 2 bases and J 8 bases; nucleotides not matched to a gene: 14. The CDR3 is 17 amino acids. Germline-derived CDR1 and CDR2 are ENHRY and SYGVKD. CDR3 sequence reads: CAISENDGRGIREKLFF. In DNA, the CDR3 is TGTGCCATCAGTGAGAATGACGGCAGGGGGATTAGGGAAAAACTGTTTTTT.

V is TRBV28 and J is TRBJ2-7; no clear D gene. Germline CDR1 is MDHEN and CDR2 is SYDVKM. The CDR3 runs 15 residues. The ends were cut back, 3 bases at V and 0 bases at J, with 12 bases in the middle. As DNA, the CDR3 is TGTGCCAGCAGTTTGACGAGGAGCCTCTCCTACGAGCAGTACTTC. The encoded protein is CASSLTRSLSYEQYF.

CDR3: CASSIEQGVRNTEAFF. The CDR3 bases are TGTGCCAGCAGCATCGAGCAGGGGGTTAGGAACACTGAAGCTTTCTTT. The chain couples TRBV11-3 to TRBJ1-1; TRBD1 matches 7 bases. The CDR3 is 16 residues long. The germline gives CDR1 SGHNT, CDR2 YENEEA. V lost 5 bases to trimming and J lost 1 base; unmatched junction nucleotides: 10.

The CDR3 DNA sequence: TGTGCCAGCAGCCCGAGTCCGGACAGGGTAGTTATTCTTGGGGCCAACGTCCTGACTTTC. Translation gives CASSPSPDRVVILGANVLTF. This sequence joins TRBV7-6 and TRBJ2-6; TRBD1 aligns across 8 bases. From germline, CDR1 is SGHVS and CDR2 FNYEAQ. This CDR3 contains 20 residues. V was clipped by 5 bases and J by 3 bases; unmatched bases: 18. Looking up the rest from reference TRBV7-6 and TRBJ2-6 gives the full variable domain: GAGVSQSPRYKVTKRGQDVALRCDPISGHVSLYWYRQALGQGPEFLTYFNYEAQQDKSGLPNDRFSAERPEGSISTLTIQRTEQRDSAMYRCASSPSPDRVVILGANVLTFGAGSRLTVL.